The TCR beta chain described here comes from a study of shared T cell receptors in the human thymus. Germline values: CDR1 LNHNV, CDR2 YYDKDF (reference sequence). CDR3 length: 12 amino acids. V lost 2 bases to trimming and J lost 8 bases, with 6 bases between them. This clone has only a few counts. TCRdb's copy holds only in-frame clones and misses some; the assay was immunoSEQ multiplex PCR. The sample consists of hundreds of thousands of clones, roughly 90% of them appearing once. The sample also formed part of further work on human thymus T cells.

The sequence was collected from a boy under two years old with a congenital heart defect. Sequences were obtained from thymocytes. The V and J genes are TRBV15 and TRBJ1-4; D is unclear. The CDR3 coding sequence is TGTGCCACCAGCAGATCCTTCGAAAAACTGTTTTTT. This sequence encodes CATSRSFEKLFF. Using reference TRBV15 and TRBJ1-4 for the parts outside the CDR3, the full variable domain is DAMVIQNPRYQVTQFGKPVTLSCSQTLNHNVMYWYQQKSSQAPKLLFHYYDKDFNNEADTPDNFQSRRPNTSFCFLDIRSPGLGDTAMYLCATSRSFEKLFFGSGTQLSVL.